This T cell receptor (beta chain) was retrieved from a study of blood T cell repertoires in COVID-19. Study information: There were acute and convalescent COVID-19 samples, and they came from the United States, Italy and Spain. T cells, B-cell-depleted T cells, or PBMCs provided the cDNA or gDNA that served as material.

Per the authors' pipeline: Estimation of nucleated cell counts relied on the amplification of reference gene primers. Repertoires were generated with immunoSEQ multiplex PCR, while TCRdb's copy carries only in-frame clones and drops some. The V and J calls and clone size were taken over from that table, and D and trimming were inferred from the DNA. The sample has more than 200,000 clones, more than 65% seen once. The ends were cut back, 2 bases at V and 2 bases at J, with 6 bases in the middle. Germline assignment: CDR1 MNHNS and CDR2 SASEGT. This CDR3 is built from 13 residues. The chain uses TRBV6-1 and TRBJ1-1; no clear D. The sequenced sample consisted of peripheral blood. The sequence derives from a woman aged 40 to 50 who had recovered from COVID-19. The CDR3 DNA follows: TGTGCCAGCAGTGAAACAGAAAACACTGAAGCTTTCTTT. Its protein product is CASSETENTEAFF.